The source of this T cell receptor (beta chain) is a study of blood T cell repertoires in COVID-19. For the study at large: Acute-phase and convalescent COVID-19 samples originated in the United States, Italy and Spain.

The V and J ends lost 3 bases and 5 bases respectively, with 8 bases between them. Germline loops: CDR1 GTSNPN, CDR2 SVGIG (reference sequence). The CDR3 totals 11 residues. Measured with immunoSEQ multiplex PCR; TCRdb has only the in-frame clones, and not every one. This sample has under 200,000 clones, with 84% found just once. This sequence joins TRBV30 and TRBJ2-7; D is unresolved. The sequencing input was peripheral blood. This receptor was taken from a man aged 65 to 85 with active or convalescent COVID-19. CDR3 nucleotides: TGTGCCTGGAGCTCACTAAACGAGCAGTACTTC. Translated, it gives CAWSSLNEQYF.